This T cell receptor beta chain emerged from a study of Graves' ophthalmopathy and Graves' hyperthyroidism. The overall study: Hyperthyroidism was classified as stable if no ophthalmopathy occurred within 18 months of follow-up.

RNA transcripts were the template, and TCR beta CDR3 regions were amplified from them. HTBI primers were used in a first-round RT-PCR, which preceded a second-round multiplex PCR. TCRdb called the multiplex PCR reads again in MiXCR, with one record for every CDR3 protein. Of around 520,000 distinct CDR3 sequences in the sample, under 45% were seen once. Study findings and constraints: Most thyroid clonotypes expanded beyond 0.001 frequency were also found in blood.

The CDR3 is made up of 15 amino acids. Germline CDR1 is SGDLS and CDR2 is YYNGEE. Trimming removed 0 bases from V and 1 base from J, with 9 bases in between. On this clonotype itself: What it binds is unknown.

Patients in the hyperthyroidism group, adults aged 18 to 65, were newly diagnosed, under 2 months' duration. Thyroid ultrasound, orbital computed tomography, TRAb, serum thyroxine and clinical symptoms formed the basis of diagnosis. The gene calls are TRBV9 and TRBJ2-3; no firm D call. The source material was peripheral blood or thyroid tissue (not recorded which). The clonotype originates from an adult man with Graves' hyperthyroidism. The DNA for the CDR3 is TGTGCCAGCAGCGTAGTTCTAGGCGGCACAGATACGCAGTATTTT. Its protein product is CASSVVLGGTDTQYF.